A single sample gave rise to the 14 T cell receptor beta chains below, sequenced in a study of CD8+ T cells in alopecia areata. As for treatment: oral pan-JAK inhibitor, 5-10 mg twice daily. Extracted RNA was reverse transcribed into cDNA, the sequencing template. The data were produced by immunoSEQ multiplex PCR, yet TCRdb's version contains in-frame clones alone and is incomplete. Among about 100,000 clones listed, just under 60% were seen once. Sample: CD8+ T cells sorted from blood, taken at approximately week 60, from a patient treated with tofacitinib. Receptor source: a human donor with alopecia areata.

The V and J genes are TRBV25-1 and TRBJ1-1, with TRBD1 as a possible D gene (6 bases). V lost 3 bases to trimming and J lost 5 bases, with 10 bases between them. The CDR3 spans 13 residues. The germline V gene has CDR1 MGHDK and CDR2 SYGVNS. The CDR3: CASSEGAGTEAFF. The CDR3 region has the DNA TGTGCCAGCAGTGAGGGGGCGGGAACTGAAGCTTTCTTT.

The CDR3 region is CASSQSEGALVATNEKLFF. CDR3 sequence (DNA): TGCGCCAGCAGTCAATCTGAGGGGGCATTAGTTGCAACTAATGAAAAACTGTTTTTT. The chain uses TRBV23-1 and TRBJ1-4; 7 bases agree with TRBD1. TRBV23-1 is treated as an ORF (open reading frame) with a function not yet certain. CDR3 length equals 19 residues. Losses at the gene ends were 0 bases for V and 0 bases for J; bases not matched to a gene: 10.

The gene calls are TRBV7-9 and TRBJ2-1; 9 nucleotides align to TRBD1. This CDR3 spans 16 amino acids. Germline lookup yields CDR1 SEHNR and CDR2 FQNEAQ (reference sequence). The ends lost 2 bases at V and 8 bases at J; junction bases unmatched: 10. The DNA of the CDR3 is TGTGCCAGCAGCTTAAGGGACAGGGACTTCGGAGATGAGCAGTTCTTC. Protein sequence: CASSLRDRDFGDEQFF.

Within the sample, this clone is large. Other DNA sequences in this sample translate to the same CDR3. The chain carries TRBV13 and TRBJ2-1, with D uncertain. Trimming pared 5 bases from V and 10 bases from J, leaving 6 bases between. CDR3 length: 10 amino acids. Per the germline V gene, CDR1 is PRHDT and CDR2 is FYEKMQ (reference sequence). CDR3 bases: TGTGCCAGCAGCGGCACCGAGCAGTTCTTC. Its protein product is CASSGTEQFF.

In DNA form, the CDR3 reads TGTGCCACCAGAGGGGGCGGCGCTCGGGTGGAACTGTTTTTT. Translation gives CATRGGGARVELFF. The chain uses TRBV15 and TRBJ1-4; 7 nucleotides agree with TRBD1. Trimming took 6 bases from V and 12 from J; bases not matched to a gene: 13. Germline V gene data show CDR1 as LNHNV and CDR2 as YYDKDF (reference sequence). This CDR3 contains 14 residues.

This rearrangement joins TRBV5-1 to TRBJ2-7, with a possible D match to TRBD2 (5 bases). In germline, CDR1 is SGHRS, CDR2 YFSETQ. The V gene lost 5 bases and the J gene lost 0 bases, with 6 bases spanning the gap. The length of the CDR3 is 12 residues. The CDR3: CASRGVSYEQYF. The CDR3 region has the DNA TGCGCCAGCAGGGGAGTCTCCTACGAGCAGTACTTC.

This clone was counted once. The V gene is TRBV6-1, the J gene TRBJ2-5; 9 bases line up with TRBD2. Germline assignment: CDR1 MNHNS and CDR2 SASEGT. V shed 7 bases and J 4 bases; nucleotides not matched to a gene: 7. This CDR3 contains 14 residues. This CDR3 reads CASIGRGGRETQYF. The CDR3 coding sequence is TGTGCCAGCATCGGGCGGGGGGGCAGAGAGACCCAGTACTTC.

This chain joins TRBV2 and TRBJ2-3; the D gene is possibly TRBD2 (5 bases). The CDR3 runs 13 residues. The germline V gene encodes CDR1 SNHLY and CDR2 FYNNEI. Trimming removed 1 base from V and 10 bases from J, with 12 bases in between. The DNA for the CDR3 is TGTGCCAGCAGTGAAGGACTAACCGGCGCGCAGTATTTT. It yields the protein CASSEGLTGAQYF.

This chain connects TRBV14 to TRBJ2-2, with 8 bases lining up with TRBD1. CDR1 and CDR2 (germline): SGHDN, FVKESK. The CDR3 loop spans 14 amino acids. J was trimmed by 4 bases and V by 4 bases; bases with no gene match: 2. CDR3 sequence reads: CASSRTGGTGELFF. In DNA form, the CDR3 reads TGTGCCAGCAGCCGAACAGGGGGCACCGGGGAGCTGTTTTTT.

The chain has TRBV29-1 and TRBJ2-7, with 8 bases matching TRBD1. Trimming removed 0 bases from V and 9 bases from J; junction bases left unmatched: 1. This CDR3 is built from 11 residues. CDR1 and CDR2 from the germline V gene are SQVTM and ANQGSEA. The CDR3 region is CSVEDDRGQYF. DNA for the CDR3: TGCAGCGTTGAAGATGACAGGGGGCAGTACTTC.

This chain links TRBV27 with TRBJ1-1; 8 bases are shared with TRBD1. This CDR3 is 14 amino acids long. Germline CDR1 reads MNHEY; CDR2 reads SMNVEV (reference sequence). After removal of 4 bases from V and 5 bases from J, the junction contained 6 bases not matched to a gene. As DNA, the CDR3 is TGTGCCAGCAGTTCCAGGGGGCGGTGGACTGAAGCTTTCTTT. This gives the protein CASSSRGRWTEAFF.

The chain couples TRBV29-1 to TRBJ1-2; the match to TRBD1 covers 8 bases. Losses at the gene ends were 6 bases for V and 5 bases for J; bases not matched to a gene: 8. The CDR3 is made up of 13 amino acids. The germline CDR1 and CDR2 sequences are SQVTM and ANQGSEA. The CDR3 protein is CSVDTGQVYGYTF. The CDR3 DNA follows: TGCAGCGTGGACACGGGACAGGTATATGGCTACACCTTC.

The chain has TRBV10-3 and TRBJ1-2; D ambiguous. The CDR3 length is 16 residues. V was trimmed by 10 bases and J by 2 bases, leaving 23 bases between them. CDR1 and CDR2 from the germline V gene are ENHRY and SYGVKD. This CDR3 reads CATSSSQAALNYGYTF. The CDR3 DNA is TGTGCCACCTCGTCGTCCCAGGCAGCTCTCAACTATGGCTACACCTTC.

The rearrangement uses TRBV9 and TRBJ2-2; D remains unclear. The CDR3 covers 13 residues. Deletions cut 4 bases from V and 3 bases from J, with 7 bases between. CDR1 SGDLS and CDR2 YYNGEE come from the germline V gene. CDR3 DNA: TGTGCCAGCAGCCCGACCTACACCGGGGAGCTGTTTTTT. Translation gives CASSPTYTGELFF.